The T cell receptor beta chain described here comes from a study of cytomegalovirus exposure and HLA in healthy donors (dated by TCRdb to the late 2010s). With respect to the entire study: According to an earlier analysis of several hundred of the donors, roughly 180 million T cells yielded some 120 million unique TCR beta sequences and 276 Gb of sequence data. Roughly 290 gigabases of sequencing data and approximately 92 million unique TCR sequences made up an early release that covered approximately 650 HLA-typed donors. Of the approximately 400 genotyped donors, about 84% fell in the genetic ancestry cluster associated with self-reported Caucasian donors. The study aimed to test whether cataloging public T cell receptors could reveal signatures of past pathogen exposure. Using immunosequencing, the study profiled T cell repertoires from about 650 subjects and related those repertoires to cytomegalovirus serostatus. Along with the roughly 610-subject first cohort, a separate validation cohort of over a hundred different subjects was used. To predict cytomegalovirus infection status, the study combined high-throughput TCR immunosequencing, statistical association of individual TCRs with disease status, and machine learning. A later analysis re-examined previously published TCR beta repertoires from several hundred donors and added high-resolution HLA genotyping to investigate patterns of TCR occurrence. Rather than drawing on any new phenotypic data, the later analysis identified candidate immune exposures from TCR beta sequences and the way those sequences occurred across donors. An earlier analysis of nearly 600 of the donors applied high-throughput TCR beta sequencing to assess whether each TCR beta V gene segment acted as functional or pseudogenic. Donor age, sex, ethnicity and CMV serostatus were compiled together with the repertoire data. A later genetic analysis took genome-wide SNP genotypes for 398 of the 666 donors and used that subset as a discovery cohort. Every discovery cohort repertoire had been produced on one sequencing platform. HLA typing covered class I and class II loci at four-digit resolution. Typing coverage varied by locus: about 620-630 donors for A, B, C, DRB1 and DQB1; approximately 500 for DQA1; more than 600 for DPA1; 450 to 480 for DPB1. A few DR-DQ haplotypes were handled as single units for association and clustering because linkage in the cohort was strong. Among over 350 genotyped donors of the cohort, an average of about 240,000 unique TCR beta nucleotide sequences were sequenced per donor, around 18% of them non-productive.

Findings and caveats that apply to the study as a whole: In a later analysis, over 15,000 TCR beta sequences were associated with specific HLA alleles at a false discovery rate of 0.05. In a later analysis, TCR association rates were found to vary across HLA loci, with the most associated TCRs seen for DRB1 alleles and the fewest for HLA-C alleles. Because some donors lacked HLA typing at each locus, the association tests relied only on the typed subset. Linkage disequilibrium might explain the correlated functional status among segregating V segments, but an unknown experimental factor could not be ruled out. The earlier analysis of 587 of the donors excluded some 16 rarely observed V segments, including chromosome 9 orphons, because counts were too low. The authors suggested that the approach could potentially be generalized to other disease states and immunological phenotypes. In the study, some 160 TCR beta chains were listed as associated with cytomegalovirus. In this cohort, only TCR beta chains were sequenced, and detectable features were limited by the absence of alpha or paired-chain data. Compared with equally common non-associated chains, HLA-associated TCR beta chains in a later analysis were more clonally expanded and had lower generation probabilities. When HLA alleles, especially DR and DQ, strongly co-occurred, attributing TCR associations to individual alleles was difficult. Because the 87-base-pair reads could not distinguish some IMGT-functional V segments, including TRBV6-2 and TRBV6-3, those segments were excluded. A later genetic analysis reported fewer N-insertions in productive TCRs among donors in an Asian-associated ancestry cluster than the roughly 720-donor mean. An earlier analysis of approximately 570 of the donors showed that most TCR beta V segments appeared in productive rearrangements either about 90% or about 30% of the time, which broadly matched IMGT annotations. Roughly uniform sequencing depth across donors was assumed in presence/absence analyses, although this assumption may not hold. In a later analysis, several top co-occurrence clusters were reported to appear linked to parvovirus B19, influenza, CMV and Epstein-Barr virus. For the cohort, immune exposure information was limited to CMV serostatus. The classifier was reported to diagnose cytomegalovirus status with high specificity and sensitivity in both the original cohort and the validation cohort. A later analysis found that most CMV-associated TCR beta chains appeared HLA-restricted, with HLA associations seemingly driven largely by CMV exposure. A few of the identified cytomegalovirus-associated TCR beta chains were confirmed in vitro to be specific for cytomegalovirus antigens. A cluster of highly shared sequence variants was judged likely to be a technical artifact of the sequencing pipeline. V-gene and J-gene trimming of TCR beta chains was associated with a missense DCLRE1C variant in a later genetic analysis, and the association was replicated in an independent cohort. While some public TCRs were present in many individuals, most TCR sequences turned up only very rarely across donors. A further reported finding was that TCR beta sequences accurately predicted the HLA-A and HLA-B alleles for most subjects in the first cohort.

As for this clone: This clone's antigen is unknown. Base qualities are not provided; no much larger clone lies one nucleotide away.

The protocol used for the library was the immunoSEQ multiplex PCR assay. The multiplex PCR relied on a mix of 60 forward primers for TCR Vbeta segments and 13 reverse primers for TCR Jbeta segments. The CDR3 region of rearranged TCR beta genes was amplified from genomic DNA by a multiplex PCR assay. On the Illumina HiSeq System, the amplified TCR beta libraries were sequenced as 87-base-pair reads. Per the authors' processing: A later analysis counted about 80 million unique TCR beta chains across the 690 or so repertoires, and 10 million to 12 million of these chains were shared by at least two donors. Raw reads were error-corrected and collapsed into unique sequences with a nearest-neighbor algorithm that merged closely related sequences to remove PCR and sequencing errors. To assign V, D and J gene segments, CDR3 sequences were aligned to IMGT reference sequences. For a sequence to be retained, a match of at least six nucleotides was required to both a V gene segment and a J gene segment. A rearrangement counted as productive if the CDR3 had no stop codons and remained in frame with V and J, and every other rearrangement counted as non-productive. CDR3 was defined by IMGT convention, running from the second conserved V-encoded cysteine to the conserved J-encoded phenylalanine. In an earlier analysis of around 640 of the donors, sequences lacking an unambiguous match to a single V gene segment were excluded. An earlier analysis of fewer than 750 of the donors called V segments functional above 56.7% productive rearrangements and segregating when the between-donor standard deviation exceeded 5%. To diagnose cytomegalovirus status from the catalog of TCR beta chain sequences, a statistical classification framework was built. V and J gene assignment, in a later analysis, came from comparing TCR nucleotide sequences with IMGT/GENE-DB human TR gene sequences. Using the TCRdist pipeline, a later analysis assigned CDR3 sequences along with most-parsimonious VDJ recombination scenarios. A later analysis defined each TCR beta chain by its CDR3 amino acid sequence plus V-gene family, and excluded reads lacking a unique V-gene family. In a later analysis, some 600 highly shared, low-generation-probability nucleotide sequences were removed to address suspected cross-contamination and a sequencing artifact. A later analysis calculated a clonal expansion index for each public chain from normalized within-repertoire ranks of inferred template counts. Generation probabilities in a later analysis came from a VDJ recombination model fitted to out-of-frame rearrangements, and those results were checked against IGoR. Hypergeometric tests were used in a later analysis to score TCR-TCR, TCR-HLA and TCR-CMV co-occurrence, with a repertoire-size bias correction applied to the TCR pairs. False discovery rates were estimated in a later analysis by permuting HLA or CMV assignments 20 times. A later analysis grouped co-occurring TCRs with DBSCAN, adding TCRdist sequence similarity when clustering within HLA-allele-positive subsets. Co-occurrence clustering excluded repertoires with fewer than 30,000 or more than 120,000 public chains, plus five with anomalous nucleotide sharing. Entries here come from immuneACCESS through TCRdb and include only in-frame sequences with V and J called. Some clones fail to appear in such tables; in the studies checked, an unresolved V gene covers under half of the shortfall, and the cause of the remainder is unknown. The V and J calls and clone size were taken over from that table, and D and trimming were inferred from the DNA. The sample table holds roughly 86,000 clones, of which about three quarters were seen once. Clones ranked in the top ten supply about 7.7% of the sample.

CDR1 and CDR2 are read off the germline V gene as MNHEY and SVGAGI. The CDR3 contains 13 residues, cysteine and phenylalanine counted. The read is trimmed to its CDR3 DNA, 39 bases read in frame from base 1. The V and J ends are trimmed by 8 bases and 4 bases, leaving 11 bases between them. The cohort was made up of hundreds of healthy bone marrow donors. All cohort members were sampled while nominally healthy, although unrecorded immune exposures were likely present. The donor was CMV seronegative and was included in the group of a few hundred seronegative cohort members. Every donor gave a peripheral blood sample, and the peripheral blood mononuclear cells from that sample were used for TCR beta sequencing. Genomic DNA extraction from the blood cell samples was performed with the Qiagen DNeasy Blood Extraction Kit.

The receptor comes from a man between 60 and 75 years old in good health and CMV-seronegative. Material for sequencing was PBMCs. The rearranged segments are TRBV6-5 and TRBJ2-2, with the D gene uncertain. The encoded CDR3 is CASLKESTGELFF. The DNA sequence follows: TGTGCCAGCCTGAAGGAGAGCACCGGGGAGCTGTTTTTT.